One and the same sample provided the 32 T cell receptor beta chains below, sequenced in a study of T cell clonotyping in hematopoietic cell transplantation. TCRdb keeps only in-frame clones here, not all; method: immunoSEQ multiplex PCR. The sample yields fewer than 20,000 clones, about 82% seen once. Specified time point: recipient sample about 28 days before transplant, after cytoreduction. The sample was peripheral blood mononuclear cells, taken before stem cell transplant. Every receptor here comes from a man aged 50 or older with acute myeloid leukemia. Some clones in this sample may be carry-over from other donors' samples.

This chain links TRBV2 with TRBJ1-4, with TRBD1 as a possible D gene (5 bases). Trimming pared 6 bases from V and 0 bases from J, leaving 14 bases between. CDR1 is SNHLY and CDR2 is FYNNEI in the germline V gene. The CDR3 has 16 amino acids. In nucleotides, the CDR3 is TGTGCCAGCAGAAAATTACAGGAAGCAACTAATGAAAAACTGTTTTTT. It is translated as CASRKLQEATNEKLFF.

The rearrangement joins TRBV7-2 to TRBJ2-7, with TRBD2 identical over 13 bases. This CDR3 spans 17 amino acids. V lost 4 bases, J lost 6 bases, and 12 bases stayed unmatched. Germline V gene data show CDR1 as SGHTA and CDR2 as FQGNSA. In DNA, the CDR3 is TGTGCCAGCAGCTCCCGACTAGCGGGGGGACTGTTAGGCGAGCAGTACTTC. Translated, it gives CASSSRLAGGLLGEQYF.

The chain combines TRBV4-1 with TRBJ2-3; a possible D gene is TRBD2 (7 bases). The CDR3 spans 16 residues. Germline V gene data show CDR1 as MGHRA and CDR2 as YSYEKL. With 1 base removed from V and 4 bases from J, the gap between germline ends came to 15 bases. CDR3 nucleotide sequence: TGCGCCAGCAGCCAAGTTGGGGGGGGGCGTTCAGATACGCAGTATTTT. Its translation is CASSQVGGGRSDTQYF.

The gene calls are TRBV6-5 and TRBJ2-7, with D possibly being TRBD1 (5 bases). This CDR3 contains 15 residues. V shed 2 bases and J shed 0 bases, with 11 bases lying between them. Looked up from germline, CDR1 is MNHEY and CDR2 is SVGAGI. CDR3 nucleotides: TGTGCCAGCAGTTACAGAAAGGGGTCCTCCTACGAGCAGTACTTC. It translates to CASSYRKGSSYEQYF.

The rearrangement links TRBV28 to TRBJ2-7; 14 nucleotides line up with TRBD2. This CDR3 has 15 amino acids. V gave up 6 bases and J gave up 7 bases; unmatched junction bases: 8. CDR1 and CDR2 from the germline V gene are MDHEN and SYDVKM. The CDR3 DNA reads TGTGCCAGCAGCCGTCGGACTAGCGGGGGGTTGGAGCAGTACTTC. Its translation: CASSRRTSGGLEQYF.

This chain uses TRBV30 with TRBJ1-5; 9 nucleotides line up with TRBD1. The J segment lost 7 bases and the V segment lost 3 bases, leaving 10 bases of the junction unmatched. Looked up from germline, CDR1 is GTSNPN and CDR2 is SVGIG (reference sequence). The CDR3 is 15 residues long. CDR3 region: CAWRLPGQGRQPQHF. CDR3 coding DNA: TGTGCCTGGAGGCTTCCGGGACAGGGTCGGCAGCCCCAGCATTTT.

V gene TRBV28 combines with J gene TRBJ1-5; D perhaps matches TRBD1 (6 bases). Between the trimmed V and J ends, which lost 2 bases and 2 bases, there was a span of 19 bases. The length of the CDR3 is 18 residues. Per germline, CDR1 MDHEN and CDR2 SYDVKM. The CDR3 loop is CASSLPIRTVLGNQPQHF. In nucleotides, the CDR3 is TGTGCCAGCAGTTTACCAATCAGGACAGTCCTAGGCAATCAGCCCCAGCATTTT.

The gene calls are TRBV4-3 and TRBJ1-2; D is unclear. Germline CDR1 is LGHNA and CDR2 is YSLEER. V shed 0 bases and J shed 4 bases, with 15 bases lying between them. The CDR3 covers 16 residues. The DNA for the CDR3 is TGCGCCAGCAGCCAAGATACCACGGCGAGGTTCTATGGCTACACCTTC. This gives the protein CASSQDTTARFYGYTF.

The chain employs TRBV19 and TRBJ1-1, with 9 bases aligning to TRBD1. This CDR3 contains 15 residues. V trimming: 5 bases; J trimming: 3 bases; junction bases outside the gene matches: 7. Germline V lookup: CDR1 LNHDA, CDR2 SQIVND (reference sequence). In DNA form, the CDR3 reads TGTGCCAGTAGTGTAGTCTGGACAGGGGACACTGAAGCTTTCTTT. Protein product: CASSVVWTGDTEAFF. Drawing the rest from reference TRBV19 and TRBJ1-1, the complete variable domain is DGGITQSPKYLFRKEGQNVTLSCEQNLNHDAMYWYRQDPGQGLRLIYYSQIVNDFQKGDIAEGYSVSREKKESFPLTVTSAQKNPTAFYLCASSVVWTGDTEAFFGQGTRLTVV.

The chain has TRBV7-9 and TRBJ1-1; D call uncertain. The CDR3 length is 13 residues. The germline V gene encodes CDR1 SEHNR and CDR2 FQNEAQ (reference sequence). V shed 2 bases and J shed 2 bases, with 6 bases lying between them. The CDR3: CASSLRRNTEAFF. CDR3 DNA: TGTGCCAGCAGCTTAAGGCGAAACACTGAAGCTTTCTTT.

Only one count was recorded for this clone. This chain connects TRBV7-2 to TRBJ1-5; D call uncertain. From germline, CDR1 is SGHTA and CDR2 FQGNSA. The V and J ends lost 2 bases and 0 bases respectively, with 8 bases between them. This CDR3 is 15 amino acids long. Here the CDR3 DNA reads TGTGCCAGCAGCTTACAGAGTTCTAGCAATCAGCCCCAGCATTTT. Protein product: CASSLQSSSNQPQHF. The whole variable domain, filled in from reference TRBV7-2 and TRBJ1-5, reads GAGVSQSPSNKVTEKGKDVELRCDPISGHTALYWYRQSLGQGLEFLIYFQGNSAPDKSGLPSDRFSAERTGGSVSTLTIQRTQQEDSAVYLCASSLQSSSNQPQHFGDGTRLSIL.

The chain links TRBV5-6 to TRBJ2-7; 8 bases are a match to TRBD1. This CDR3 has 15 amino acids. In germline, CDR1 is SGHDT, CDR2 YYEEEE. Losses at the gene ends were 2 bases for V and 2 bases for J; bases not matched to a gene: 6. The chain's CDR3 is CASSFLGQGTYEQYF. CDR3 sequence (DNA): TGTGCCAGCAGCTTCCTCGGACAGGGTACCTACGAGCAGTACTTC.

The rearrangement joins TRBV25-1 to TRBJ2-3, with 9 bases that match TRBD1. Germline V gene sequence: CDR1 MGHDK, CDR2 SYGVNS. V dropped 2 bases and J dropped 4; count of bases not matched to a gene: 13. This CDR3 is 18 amino acids long. The CDR3 region is CASSERVRGTGLADTQYF. The CDR3 DNA reads TGTGCCAGCAGTGAAAGGGTTAGGGGGACAGGGCTCGCAGATACGCAGTATTTT.

This chain joins TRBV9 and TRBJ2-5; possible D gene TRBD2, 6 bases. There are 16 residues in the CDR3. The germline V gene encodes CDR1 SGDLS and CDR2 YYNGEE. Trimming left V 4 bases short and J 2 bases short, with 18 bases between. CDR3 bases: TGTGCCAGCAGCCCGGGGTGGGCGGGGTTACAAGAGACCCAGTACTTC. It specifies CASSPGWAGLQETQYF.

CDR3 loop: CAIGGLAGGSDEQFF. For the CDR3, the DNA is TGTGCCATCGGTGGATTAGCGGGGGGTTCGGATGAGCAGTTCTTC. The chain carries TRBV10-3 and TRBJ2-1; 10 bases map to TRBD2. This CDR3 has 15 amino acids. V lost 8 bases and J lost 8; bases outside the gene matches: 12. Germline assignment: CDR1 ENHRY and CDR2 SYGVKD.

This clone was found a few times. This chain joins TRBV4-3 and TRBJ2-7; perhaps D is TRBD1 or TRBD2 (5 bases each). Per the germline V gene, CDR1 is LGHNA and CDR2 is YSLEER. Trimming took off 4 bases at V and 4 bases at J, with 14 bases between the two ends. The CDR3 spans 14 residues. Here the CDR3 reads CASSLGRGLYEQYF. The CDR3 DNA reads TGCGCCAGCAGCCTGGGGCGCGGGTTATACGAGCAGTACTTC.

The chain employs TRBV5-6 and TRBJ2-7; 7 nucleotides align to TRBD1. The CDR3 loop spans 14 amino acids. Germline-derived CDR1 and CDR2 are SGHDT and YYEEEE. Germline trimming cut 0 bases from V and 6 bases from J; bases unmatched to any gene: 6. The DNA of the CDR3 is TGTGCCAGCAGCTTGGTGACAGGGCTTGGCGAGCAGTACTTC. It encodes CASSLVTGLGEQYF.

The chain links TRBV5-1 to TRBJ2-7; D perhaps matches TRBD1 (5 bases). The germline gives CDR1 SGHRS, CDR2 YFSETQ. Trimming took off 0 bases at V and 6 bases at J, with 22 bases between the two ends. CDR3 length equals 17 residues. The CDR3: CASSLAGTGRVSFEQYF. CDR3 sequence (DNA): TGCGCCAGCAGCTTGGCCGGTACCGGCAGGGTATCATTCGAGCAGTACTTC.

The chain carries TRBV5-1 and TRBJ1-6; TRBD1 agrees at 9 bases. Trimming cost V 4 bases and J 7 bases; bases outside gene matches: 24. CDR1 is SGHRS and CDR2 is YFSETQ in the germline V gene. This CDR3 region has 21 residues. CDR3 sequence: CASSPRSMKMGQGGLNSPLHF. The CDR3 nucleotides are TGCGCCAGCAGCCCCCGCAGCATGAAAATGGGACAGGGAGGCCTAAATTCACCCCTCCACTTT.

V is TRBV10-2 and J is TRBJ1-4; 7 bases agree with TRBD1. Germline V CDR1 and CDR2: WSHSY, SAAADI. The CDR3 is made up of 15 amino acids. V lost 0 bases and J lost 6; bases outside the gene matches: 4. CDR3 protein: CASSESGQSDEKLFF. CDR3 DNA: TGCGCCAGCAGTGAGTCGGGACAGTCAGATGAAAAACTGTTTTTT.

This clone was recorded a few times. The chain uses TRBV29-1 and TRBJ1-1; 10 bases are a match to TRBD1. The germline gives CDR1 SQVTM, CDR2 ANQGSEA. The CDR3 is 13 residues long. V shed 4 bases and J 5 bases; nucleotides not matched to a gene: 4. The CDR3 nucleotides read TGCAGCGTTGGGGGGGACAGGGGAACTGAAGCTTTCTTT. This codes for CSVGGDRGTEAFF.

The chain joins TRBV28 to TRBJ2-1; D is uncertain. V lost 3 bases, J lost 7 bases, and 16 bases lay in between. This CDR3 contains 15 residues. Germline assignment: CDR1 MDHEN and CDR2 SYDVKM. This CDR3 is CASSFAAGAWNEQFF. In nucleotides, the CDR3 is TGTGCCAGCAGTTTTGCAGCCGGCGCATGGAATGAGCAGTTCTTC. The full variable domain, completed using reference TRBV28 and TRBJ2-1, is DVKVTQSSRYLVKRTGEKVFLECVQDMDHENMFWYRQDPGLGLRLIYFSYDVKMKEKGDIPEGYSVSREKKERFSLILESASTNQTSMYLCASSFAAGAWNEQFFGPGTRLTVL.

This sequence joins TRBV6-5 and TRBJ2-4; tentatively, D is TRBD2 (6 bases). The germline CDR1 and CDR2 sequences are MNHEY and SVGAGI. The ends were cut back, 6 bases at V and 7 bases at J, with 10 bases in the middle. This CDR3 contains 12 residues. In nucleotides, the CDR3 is TGTGCCAGCAGATTTGGGGGGAACATTCAGTACTTC. Residues: CASRFGGNIQYF.

This chain links TRBV6-6 with TRBJ2-5; TRBD2 is a possible D gene (7 bases). Per the germline V gene, CDR1 is MNHNY and CDR2 is SVGAGI (reference sequence). The CDR3 spans 15 residues. The ends were cut back, 0 bases at V and 4 bases at J, with 12 bases in the middle. For the CDR3, the DNA is TGTGCCAGCAGTTACTCGAGGGGGGGTGGAGAGACCCAGTACTTC. Translated: CASSYSRGGGETQYF.

The genes are TRBV9 and TRBJ2-3; D is ambiguous. The V end lost 2 bases, the J end lost 2 bases, and 12 bases lay between the germline ends. The CDR3 is 15 residues long. Germline CDR1 and CDR2: SGDLS and YYNGEE. The CDR3, as DNA: TGTGCCAGCAGCGTCTCCCAAGAATACACAGATACGCAGTATTTT. Its protein product is CASSVSQEYTDTQYF.

V gene TRBV7-9 combines with J gene TRBJ2-2, with TRBD1 matching 11 bases. CDR1 is SEHNR, CDR2 FQNEAQ, per germline (reference sequence). The CDR3 sequence is 18 residues long. J gave up 4 bases and V 3 bases, and 10 bases lay outside the gene matches. The CDR3 DNA sequence: TGTGCCAGCAGCTTTTCTACCCGGACAGGGGGCGGCACCGGGGAGCTGTTTTTT. It encodes CASSFSTRTGGGTGELFF. Together with reference TRBV7-9 and TRBJ2-2, the CDR3 gives the full variable domain: DTGVSQNPRHKITKRGQNVTFRCDPISEHNRLYWYRQTLGQGPEFLTYFQNEAQLEKSRLLSDRFSAERPKGSFSTLEIQRTEQGDSAMYLCASSFSTRTGGGTGELFFGEGSRLTVL.

As DNA, the CDR3 is TGTGCCAGCAGCCAGGGACAGCACACCGGGGAGCTGTTTTTT. This encodes CASSQGQHTGELFF. The gene calls are TRBV7-2 and TRBJ2-2, with 7 bases fitting TRBD1. The CDR3 length is 14 residues. Germline CDR1 SGHTA, CDR2 FQGNSA. V lost 5 bases to trimming and J lost 3 bases; unmatched junction nucleotides: 3.

The chain employs TRBV14 and TRBJ1-5; 7 bases fit TRBD1. The V and J ends lost 5 bases and 0 bases, in that order; junction bases with no gene match: 10. The CDR3 consists of 17 residues. Germline V gene data show CDR1 as SGHDN and CDR2 as FVKESK. The CDR3 coding sequence is TGTGCCAGCAGCGGCTCAGGGGGGCTCCATAGCAATCAGCCCCAGCATTTT. This sequence encodes CASSGSGGLHSNQPQHF.

The genes are TRBV27 and TRBJ2-7, with D tentatively TRBD2 (5 bases). Germline V gene data show CDR1 as MNHEY and CDR2 as SMNVEV (reference sequence). V lost 6 bases, J lost 4 bases, and 16 bases lay in between. The CDR3 is made up of 14 amino acids. The CDR3 here is CASSPSGVAYEQYF. The CDR3 nucleotides are TGTGCCAGCAGCCCCTCCGGGGTCGCGTACGAGCAGTACTTC.

The chain employs TRBV19 and TRBJ2-3, with TRBD2 identical over 8 bases. Trimming at V came to 5 bases and at J to 5 bases, leaving 9 bases not matched to a gene. Germline V gene lookup returns CDR1 LNHDA and CDR2 SQIVND (reference sequence). This CDR3 spans 15 amino acids. The CDR3 region has the DNA TGTGCCAGTAGTTTCCTCAGCGGGGGCGAAGATACGCAGTATTTT. It is translated as CASSFLSGGEDTQYF.

This chain joins TRBV7-2 and TRBJ2-7; D is uncertain. V dropped 2 bases and J dropped 4 bases, with 9 bases sitting between them. Germline-derived CDR1 and CDR2 are SGHTA and FQGNSA. The CDR3 covers 13 residues. The CDR3: CASSLKSPYEQYF. CDR3 coding DNA: TGTGCCAGCAGCTTAAAGTCGCCTTACGAGCAGTACTTC.

The V call is TRBV29-1, the J call TRBJ1-5; the match to TRBD1 covers 7 bases. Per germline, CDR1 SQVTM and CDR2 ANQGSEA. CDR3 size: 14 residues. V trimming: 5 bases; J trimming: 4 bases; junction bases outside the gene matches: 8. The CDR3 region is CSVNQGGGNQPQHF. The CDR3 DNA reads as TGCAGCGTTAACCAGGGGGGCGGGAATCAGCCCCAGCATTTT.